The 17 T cell receptor beta chains presented below share a single source sample, sequenced in a study of shared clonotypes between healthy human individuals. Sequenced by immunoSEQ multiplex PCR; TCRdb stores in-frame clones only, minus some. Of hundreds of thousands of clones listed, roughly 84% are singletons. What was sequenced was memory CD8+ T cells sorted from blood. Documented subset: CD45RO+ cells pooled with CCR7-negative TemRA cells. The receptors stem from a man aged 18 to 30 in good health.

Concerning this clone: Other DNA sequences in the sample encode the same CDR3. This rearrangement joins TRBV27 to TRBJ2-2; D is unclear. Germline V gene lookup returns CDR1 MNHEY and CDR2 SMNVEV (reference sequence). This CDR3 region has 14 residues. Between the trimmed V and J ends, which lost 2 bases and 4 bases, there was a span of 8 bases. The CDR3 is CASSLGVGTGELFF. The DNA of the CDR3 is TGTGCCAGCAGTTTAGGGGTAGGCACCGGGGAGCTGTTTTTT.

V usage is TRBV9 and J usage is TRBJ2-2; D is possibly TRBD2 (6 bases). Between the trimmed V and J ends, which lost 4 bases and 6 bases, there was a span of 13 bases. Germline V gives CDR1 SGDLS, CDR2 YYNGEE. CDR3 length: 14 amino acids. In nucleotides, the CDR3 is TGTGCCAGCAGCCTCGGAGGGGATGCCGGGGAGCTGTTTTTT. Translated, it gives CASSLGGDAGELFF. Using reference TRBV9 and TRBJ2-2 for the parts outside the CDR3, the full variable domain is DSGVTQTPKHLITATGQRVTLRCSPRSGDLSVYWYQQSLDQGLQFLIQYYNGEERAKGNILERFSAQQFPDLHSELNLSSLELGDSALYFCASSLGGDAGELFFGEGSRLTVL.

The chain is built from TRBV18 and TRBJ1-4; 7 bases align to TRBD1. Germline assignment: CDR1 KGHSH and CDR2 LQKENI. Trimming cost V 3 bases and J 6 bases; bases outside gene matches: 7. This CDR3 has 15 residues. This CDR3 is CASSPSDDRDEKLFF. In DNA, the CDR3 is TGTGCCAGCTCACCCTCAGACGACAGGGATGAAAAACTGTTTTTT.

The chain has TRBV9 and TRBJ2-2; the match to TRBD2 covers 10 bases. Looked up from germline, CDR1 is SGDLS and CDR2 is YYNGEE. Trimming took 0 bases from V and 1 from J; bases not matched to a gene: 0. This CDR3 has 16 amino acids. CDR3 sequence: CASSVASGGNTGELFF. CDR3 coding DNA: TGTGCCAGCAGCGTAGCTAGCGGGGGGAACACCGGGGAGCTGTTTTTT.

The rearrangement links TRBV7-9 to TRBJ2-7, with D perhaps matching TRBD2 (6 bases). Germline loops: CDR1 SEHNR, CDR2 FQNEAQ (reference sequence). This CDR3 contains 15 residues. The V end was cut by 4 bases, the J end by 7 bases, with 20 bases between. CDR3 nucleotide sequence: TGTGCCAGCAGCTATTTATCGGGGCCGGGAGAAGAGCAGTACTTC. Its protein is CASSYLSGPGEEQYF.

V and J are TRBV28 and TRBJ1-1; 10 bases fit TRBD1. Germline-derived CDR1 and CDR2 are MDHEN and SYDVKM. V lost 3 bases and J lost 5; bases outside the gene matches: 15. The CDR3 is 18 residues long. CDR3 amino acids: CASSFLFGTGVVRTEAFF. As DNA, the CDR3 is TGTGCCAGCAGTTTCCTTTTCGGGACAGGGGTGGTTCGGACTGAAGCTTTCTTT.

In this sample, this clone turned up many times. This sample also contains other DNA sequences that code for the same CDR3. The J gene is TRBJ1-1, the V gene TRBV15; TRBD1 is a possible D gene (5 bases). Germline CDR1 LNHNV, CDR2 YYDKDF (reference sequence). Deletions cut 4 bases from V and 0 bases from J, with 6 bases between. The CDR3 totals 13 residues. Here the CDR3 DNA reads TGTGCCACCAGCACGGGGCTGAACACTGAAGCTTTCTTT. Its protein product is CATSTGLNTEAFF.

The V gene is TRBV30, the J gene TRBJ1-1; TRBD1 agrees at 8 bases. Germline V gene sequence: CDR1 GTSNPN, CDR2 SVGIG (reference sequence). The CDR3 runs 12 residues. CDR3 sequence (DNA): TGTGCTTCTACAGGGGGGGACACTGAAGCTTTCTTT. Residues: CASTGGDTEAFF.

The gene calls are TRBV7-9 and TRBJ1-2; TRBD1 matches at 11 bases. V lost 4 bases to trimming and J lost 5 bases; unmatched junction nucleotides: 9. From germline, CDR1 is SEHNR and CDR2 FQNEAQ (reference sequence). This CDR3 comprises 16 residues. Here the CDR3 DNA reads TGTGCCAGCAGCTCGGGACAGGGGGAGACCCGGTATGGCTACACCTTC. Translated: CASSSGQGETRYGYTF.

This chain uses TRBV6-5 with TRBJ2-1, with D possibly being TRBD1 (6 bases). The CDR3 covers 15 residues. Trimming shortened V by 3 bases and J by 1 base, and 10 bases separated the two germline ends. Germline values: CDR1 MNHEY, CDR2 SVGAGI. The CDR3 spells CASSYSDRSYNEQFF. In nucleotides, the CDR3 is TGTGCCAGCAGTTATTCTGACAGGTCCTACAATGAGCAGTTCTTC.

The chain has TRBV28 and TRBJ2-2; no reliable D call. Trimming shortened V by 3 bases and J by 6 bases, and 11 bases separated the two germline ends. This CDR3 contains 14 residues. Per the germline V gene, CDR1 is MDHEN and CDR2 is SYDVKM. The CDR3 reads CASSFRSGPGELFF. The CDR3 DNA reads TGTGCCAGCAGTTTTCGGTCTGGGCCCGGGGAGCTGTTTTTT.

V and J are TRBV4-3 and TRBJ2-1, with TRBD2 identical over 7 bases. The CDR3 has 15 residues. V shed 0 bases and J 6 bases; nucleotides not matched to a gene: 5. Germline V gives CDR1 LGHNA, CDR2 YSLEER. The CDR3 sequence is CASSQEWEGGNEQFF. The CDR3 nucleotides read TGCGCCAGCAGCCAAGAGTGGGAGGGTGGCAATGAGCAGTTCTTC.

V usage is TRBV9 and J usage is TRBJ2-1; D is perhaps TRBD1 (5 bases). Trimming shortened V by 3 bases and J by 7 bases, and 11 bases separated the two germline ends. Germline V gene sequence: CDR1 SGDLS, CDR2 YYNGEE. CDR3 length: 13 residues. CDR3 sequence: CASSEGLGNEQFF. CDR3 DNA: TGTGCCAGCAGCGAGGGGCTTGGTAATGAGCAGTTCTTC.

This clone was observed a few times. This chain uses TRBV19 with TRBJ2-7, with 7 bases matching TRBD2. J lost 3 bases, V lost 5 bases, and 7 bases had no gene match. Germline values: CDR1 LNHDA, CDR2 SQIVND (reference sequence). CDR3 length: 14 residues. The CDR3 region has the DNA TGTGCCAGTAGTGCGGCTAGCGGAAACTACGAGCAGTACTTC. The encoded protein is CASSAASGNYEQYF.

The chain couples TRBV27 to TRBJ1-3, with D maybe TRBD1 (6 bases). Trimming took off 5 bases at V and 0 bases at J, with 20 bases between the two ends. The CDR3 is 18 residues long. Per germline, CDR1 MNHEY and CDR2 SMNVEV (reference sequence). CDR3 amino acids: CASSPRDIPLYSGNTIYF. The CDR3 nucleotides read TGTGCCAGCAGTCCCCGGGACATTCCGCTGTACTCTGGAAACACCATATATTTT.

The chain carries TRBV5-1 and TRBJ2-1; D not resolved. The CDR3 runs 13 residues. The V end was cut by 4 bases, the J end by 3 bases, with 8 bases between. Per the germline V gene, CDR1 is SGHRS and CDR2 is YFSETQ. CDR3 coding DNA: TGCGCCAGCAGCCCACAGTTCTACAATGAGCAGTTCTTC. This encodes CASSPQFYNEQFF.

The chain joins TRBV6-6 to TRBJ2-7; D ambiguous. Germline V gene sequence: CDR1 MNHNY, CDR2 SVGAGI (reference sequence). The CDR3 sequence is 13 residues long. V dropped 3 bases and J dropped 2 bases, with 8 bases sitting between them. CDR3 coding DNA: TGTGCCAGCAGTTATCGAGAGACCTACGAGCAGTACTTC. It yields the protein CASSYRETYEQYF.